This T cell receptor (beta chain) was identified in a study of T cells after yellow fever vaccination. TCRdb re-called the 5' RACE reads through MiXCR, storing one row per CDR3 protein. The sample yields about 240,000 distinct CDR3 sequences, around 7% seen once. Germline loops: CDR1 SGHRS, CDR2 YFSETQ. This CDR3 has 16 residues. V was pared by 0 bases and J by 1 base, with 11 bases between. The chain is built from TRBV5-1 and TRBJ1-5; maybe TRBD1 (5 bases). Sequenced here: CD4+ T cells sorted from PBMCs, sampled 15 days after the yellow fever booster vaccination. The receptor's source is a man aged 25 to 45 who received the YFV17D yellow fever vaccine. The CDR3 region is CASSLGGAVSNQPQHF. The CDR3 DNA sequence: TGCGCCAGCAGCTTGGGAGGGGCGGTGAGCAATCAGCCCCAGCATTTT.